These T cell receptor beta chains were read from a single sample in a study of regulatory T cells in long-lasting Graves disease. From the multiplex PCR reads, TCRdb called clonotypes with MiXCR, one entry per CDR3 protein. The sample holds over 350,000 distinct CDR3 sequences; around 13% are singletons and the top ten take approximately 17%. The sample was also reused in another study, on T cells in Graves' hyperthyroidism and ophthalmopathy.

Material: peripheral blood mononuclear cells (PBMCs), obtained at new diagnosis, from a patient treated with antithyroid drugs. These receptors were taken from a woman between 50 and 59 years old with Graves disease. Both conserved end residues are part of each CDR3. A D gene is named only where the DNA matches it firmly. The size of a clone is reported for some rows only, either as once, few or many, or as a class for expanded clones.

TRBJ2-3 | many | TRBD2 | TRBV27 | TGTGCCAGCAGGGGACTACCGCGAGATACGCAGTATTTT | CASRGLPRDTQYF
TRBJ2-7 | few | . | TRBV6-1 | TGTGCCAGCAGAGAACCAGGGGCAGGGAGCTCCTACGAGCAGTACTTC | CASREPGAGSSYEQYF
TRBJ2-7 | . | . | TRBV18 | TGTGCCAGCTCAACCCCCCAGGGTGGCGAGCAGTACTTC | CASSTPQGGEQYF
TRBJ2-1 | . | TRBD1 | TRBV19 | TGTGCCAGTGGACCGACAGGGGCTGAGCAGTTCTTC | CASGPTGAEQFF
TRBJ1-3 | once | TRBD1 | TRBV9 | TGTGCCAGCAGCGTAGAGGGGGGACAGACCTCTGGAAACACCATATATTTT | CASSVEGGQTSGNTIYF
TRBJ2-5 | many | . | TRBV20-1 | TGCAGTGCTAGAAACAGACAACAAGAGACCCAGTACTTC | CSARNRQQETQYF
TRBJ2-7 | few | TRBD1 | TRBV11-2 | TGTGCCAGCAGCGCCCCCGGGACAGGGGGCCCTGAGCAGTACTTC | CASSAPGTGGPEQYF
TRBJ2-1 | many | TRBD1 | TRBV11-2 | TGTGCCAGCAGCACCCGACAGGGGGCCATGGCTAGCCGCTACAATGAGCAGTTCTTC | CASSTRQGAMASRYNEQFF
TRBJ1-3 | . | . | TRBV2 | TGTGCCAGCAGTGATAGGGGGACTAACTTTTACTCTGGAAACACCATATATTTT | CASSDRGTNFYSGNTIYF
TRBJ2-2 | many | . | TRBV2 | TGTGCCAGCAGTGTACGGCCGGATCCCACCGGGGAGCTGTTTTTT | CASSVRPDPTGELFF
TRBJ2-1 | many | TRBD2 | TRBV20-1 | TGCAGTGCTAGGGGGGGACTAGCGGACAATGAGCAGTTCTTC | CSARGGLADNEQFF
TRBJ2-3 | . | . | TRBV4-1 | TGCGCCAGCAGCCAAGATTCGGATACGCAGTATTTT | CASSQDSDTQYF
TRBJ2-5 | many | TRBD2 | TRBV10-1 | TGCGCCAGCAGCGACAGCGGGAGTGAGACCCAGTACTTC | CASSDSGSETQYF
TRBJ2-2 | many | . | TRBV27 | TGTGCCAGCAGTTACGGATTATGGACCGGGGAACTGTTTTTT | CASSYGLWTGELFF
TRBJ2-5 | many | . | TRBV30 | TGTGCCTTGCAGGAGGGCCGAGCGGAGACCCAGTACTTC | CALQEGRAETQYF
TRBJ2-2 | many | TRBD2 | TRBV12-3/TRBV12-4 | TGTGCCAGCAGTCCTCGGGGGGGCACGCTGACCGGGGAGCTGTTTTTT | CASSPRGGTLTGELFF
TRBJ1-5 | few | . | TRBV11-2 | TGTGCCAGCAGCTTAGCATTGGAGCGGCCCCAGCATTTT | CASSLALERPQHF
TRBJ2-1 | many | . | TRBV5-1 | TGCGCCAGCAGCTTGGCGTTTTCCCCGCATGAGCAGTTCTTC | CASSLAFSPHEQFF
TRBJ2-3 | many | TRBD2 | TRBV5-1 | TGCGCCAGCAGCATAGCGGGAGATTCGGATACGCAGTATTTT | CASSIAGDSDTQYF
TRBJ1-2 | few | . | TRBV30 | TGTGCCTGGAGTGTGGCCGGTCTCGCGCGATATGGCTACACCTTC | CAWSVAGLARYGYTF
TRBJ2-5 | many | . | TRBV7-2 | TGTGCCAGCAGTCGGACTGTACAAGAGACCCAGTACTTC | CASSRTVQETQYF
TRBJ1-2 | . | . | TRBV4-1 | TGCGCCAGCAGCCAAGGGTTTTATGGCTACACCTTC | CASSQGFYGYTF
TRBJ2-5 | many | TRBD2 | TRBV7-7 | TGTGCTAGCAGCTTAAGACTAGCGGGAGGAAAGCAAGAGACCCAGTACTTC | CASSLRLAGGKQETQYF